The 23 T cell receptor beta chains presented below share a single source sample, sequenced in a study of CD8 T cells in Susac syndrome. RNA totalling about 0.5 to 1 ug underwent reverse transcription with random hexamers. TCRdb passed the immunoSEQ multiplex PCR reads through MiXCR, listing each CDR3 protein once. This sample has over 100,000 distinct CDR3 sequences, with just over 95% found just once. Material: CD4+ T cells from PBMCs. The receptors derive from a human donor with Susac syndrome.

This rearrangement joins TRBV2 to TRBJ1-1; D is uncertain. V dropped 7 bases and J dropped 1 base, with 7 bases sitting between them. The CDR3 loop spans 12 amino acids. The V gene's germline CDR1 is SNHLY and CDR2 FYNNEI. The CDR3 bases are TGTGCCAGCAATCCCGAGAACACTGAAGCTTTCTTT. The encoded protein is CASNPENTEAFF.

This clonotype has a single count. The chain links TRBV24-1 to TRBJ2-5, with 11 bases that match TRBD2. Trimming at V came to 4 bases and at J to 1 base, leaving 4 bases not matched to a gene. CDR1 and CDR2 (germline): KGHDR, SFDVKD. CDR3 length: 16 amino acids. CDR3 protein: CATSDTGTSGQETQYF. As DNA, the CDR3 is TGTGCCACCAGTGACACCGGGACTAGCGGCCAAGAGACCCAGTACTTC.

The CDR3 reads CASSTGTSKNIQYF. The CDR3 nucleotides are TGTGCCAGCAGTACCGGGACTAGCAAAAACATTCAGTACTTC. The V gene is TRBV7-2, the J gene TRBJ2-4, with 8 positions matching TRBD2. This CDR3 contains 14 residues. Germline CDR1 SGHTA, CDR2 FQGNSA. V was clipped by 6 bases and J by 3 bases; unmatched bases: 4.

The CDR3 DNA reads as TGTGCCAGCAGCTTTAGCGTAGGATCCTACAATGAGCAGTTCTTC. It encodes CASSFSVGSYNEQFF. This chain uses TRBV5-6 with TRBJ2-1; TRBD2 is a possible D gene (5 bases). V lost 2 bases to trimming and J lost 1 base, with 10 bases between them. The CDR3 loop spans 15 amino acids. Germline-derived CDR1 and CDR2 are SGHDT and YYEEEE.

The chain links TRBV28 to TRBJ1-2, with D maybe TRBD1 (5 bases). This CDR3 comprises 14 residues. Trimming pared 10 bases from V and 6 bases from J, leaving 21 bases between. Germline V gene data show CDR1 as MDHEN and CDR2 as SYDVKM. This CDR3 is CAIAVGQGLDGYTF. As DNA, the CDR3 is TGTGCCATCGCGGTTGGGCAGGGATTGGATGGCTACACCTTC.

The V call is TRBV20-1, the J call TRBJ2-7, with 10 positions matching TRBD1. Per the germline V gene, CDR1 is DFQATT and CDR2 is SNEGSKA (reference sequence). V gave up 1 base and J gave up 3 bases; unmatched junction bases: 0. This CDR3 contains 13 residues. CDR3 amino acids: CSARGDRGYEQYF. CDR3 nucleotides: TGCAGTGCTAGAGGGGACAGGGGCTACGAGCAGTACTTC.

The CDR3 spells CASSLMTGGNYEQYF. The CDR3 DNA sequence: TGTGCCAGCAGCTTAATGACAGGGGGAAACTACGAGCAGTACTTC. This chain links TRBV7-9 with TRBJ2-7; TRBD1 matches at 9 bases. CDR3 length equals 15 residues. Trimming took 2 bases from V and 3 from J; bases not matched to a gene: 5. The germline V gene encodes CDR1 SEHNR and CDR2 FQNEAQ (reference sequence).

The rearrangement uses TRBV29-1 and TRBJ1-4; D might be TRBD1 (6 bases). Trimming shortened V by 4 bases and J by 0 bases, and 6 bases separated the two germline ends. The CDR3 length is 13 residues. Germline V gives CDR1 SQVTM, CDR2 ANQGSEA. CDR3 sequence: CSVGQATNEKLFF. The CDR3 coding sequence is TGCAGCGTTGGACAGGCAACTAATGAAAAACTGTTTTTT.

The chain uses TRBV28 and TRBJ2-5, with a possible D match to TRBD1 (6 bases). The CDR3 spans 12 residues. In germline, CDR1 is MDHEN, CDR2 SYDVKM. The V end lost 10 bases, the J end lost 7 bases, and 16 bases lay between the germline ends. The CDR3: CATNHRDRTQYF. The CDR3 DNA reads TGTGCCACCAATCACAGGGATCGGACCCAGTACTTC. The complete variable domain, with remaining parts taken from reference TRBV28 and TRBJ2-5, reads DVKVTQSSRYLVKRTGEKVFLECVQDMDHENMFWYRQDPGLGLRLIYFSYDVKMKEKGDIPEGYSVSREKKERFSLILESASTNQTSMYLCATNHRDRTQYFGPGTRLLVL.

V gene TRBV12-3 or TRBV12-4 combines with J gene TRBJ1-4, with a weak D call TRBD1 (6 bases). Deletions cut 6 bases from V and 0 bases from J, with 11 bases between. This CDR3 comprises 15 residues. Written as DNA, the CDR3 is TGTGCCAGCAGCCCAAGGGGGACAACTAATGAAAAACTGTTTTTT. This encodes CASSPRGTTNEKLFF.

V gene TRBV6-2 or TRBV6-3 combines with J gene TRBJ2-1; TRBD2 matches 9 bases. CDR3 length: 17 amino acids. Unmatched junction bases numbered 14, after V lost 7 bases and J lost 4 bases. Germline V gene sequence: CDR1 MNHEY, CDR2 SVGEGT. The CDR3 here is CASTLPRVLAGYNEQFF. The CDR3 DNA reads TGTGCCAGCACTCTACCTCGGGTACTAGCGGGTTACAATGAGCAGTTCTTC.

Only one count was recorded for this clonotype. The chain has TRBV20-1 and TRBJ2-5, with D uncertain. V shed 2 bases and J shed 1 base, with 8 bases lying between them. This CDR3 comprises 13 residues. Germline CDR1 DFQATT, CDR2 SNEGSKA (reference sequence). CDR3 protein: CSARSHSQETQYF. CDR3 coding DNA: TGCAGTGCTAGAAGTCACAGCCAAGAGACCCAGTACTTC.

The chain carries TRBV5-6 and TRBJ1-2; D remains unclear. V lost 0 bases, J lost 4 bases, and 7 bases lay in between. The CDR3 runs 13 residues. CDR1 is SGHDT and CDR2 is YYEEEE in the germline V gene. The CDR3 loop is CASSLERIYGYTF. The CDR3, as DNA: TGTGCCAGCAGCTTGGAGAGGATCTATGGCTACACCTTC.

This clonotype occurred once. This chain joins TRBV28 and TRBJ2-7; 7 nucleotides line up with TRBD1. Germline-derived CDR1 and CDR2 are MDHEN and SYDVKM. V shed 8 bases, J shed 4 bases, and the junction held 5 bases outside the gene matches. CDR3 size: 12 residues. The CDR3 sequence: CASQGQIYEQYF. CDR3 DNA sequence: TGTGCCAGCCAGGGACAGATATACGAGCAGTACTTC. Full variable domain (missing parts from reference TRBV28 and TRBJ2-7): DVKVTQSSRYLVKRTGEKVFLECVQDMDHENMFWYRQDPGLGLRLIYFSYDVKMKEKGDIPEGYSVSREKKERFSLILESASTNQTSMYLCASQGQIYEQYFGPGTRLTVT.

CDR3 DNA sequence: TGTGCCAGCAGACCCGGGGGGCTGTCGGGAAACACCATATATTTT. Amino acid sequence: CASRPGGLSGNTIYF. The J gene is TRBJ1-3, the V gene TRBV9; a possible D gene is TRBD1 (6 bases). The CDR3 length is 15 residues. The ends were cut back, 5 bases at V and 4 bases at J, with 16 bases in the middle. CDR1 and CDR2 from the germline V gene are SGDLS and YYNGEE. The full variable domain, completed using reference TRBV9 and TRBJ1-3, is DSGVTQTPKHLITATGQRVTLRCSPRSGDLSVYWYQQSLDQGLQFLIQYYNGEERAKGNILERFSAQQFPDLHSELNLSSLELGDSALYFCASRPGGLSGNTIYFGEGSWLTVV.

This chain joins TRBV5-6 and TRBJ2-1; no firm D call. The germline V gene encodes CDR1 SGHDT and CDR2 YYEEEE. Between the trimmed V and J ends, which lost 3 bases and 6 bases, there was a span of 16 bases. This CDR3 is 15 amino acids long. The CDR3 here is CASSWPGRLGNEQFF. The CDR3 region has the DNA TGTGCCAGCAGCTGGCCAGGCAGACTGGGCAATGAGCAGTTCTTC. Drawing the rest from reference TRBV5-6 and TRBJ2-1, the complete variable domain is DAGVTQSPTHLIKTRGQQVTLRCSPKSGHDTVSWYQQALGQGPQFIFQYYEEEERQRGNFPDRFSGHQFPNYSSELNVNALLLGDSALYLCASSWPGRLGNEQFFGPGTRLTVL.

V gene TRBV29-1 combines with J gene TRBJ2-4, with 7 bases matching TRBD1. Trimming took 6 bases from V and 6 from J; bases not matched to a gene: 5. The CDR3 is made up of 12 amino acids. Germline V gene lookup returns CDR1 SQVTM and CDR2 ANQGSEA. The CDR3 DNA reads TGCAGCGTAAGACCAGGGGGAAACATTCAGTACTTC. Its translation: CSVRPGGNIQYF.

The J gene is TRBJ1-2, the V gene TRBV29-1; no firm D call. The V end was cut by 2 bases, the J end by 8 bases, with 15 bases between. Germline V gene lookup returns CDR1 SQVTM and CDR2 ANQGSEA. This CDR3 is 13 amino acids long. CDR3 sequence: CSVETGKARGYTF. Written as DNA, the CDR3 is TGCAGCGTTGAAACCGGGAAGGCGAGGGGCTACACCTTC.

CDR3 sequence: CASSLTGLMGYTF. In DNA, the CDR3 is TGTGCCAGCAGTTTAACAGGGTTGATGGGCTACACCTTC. This chain connects TRBV27 to TRBJ1-2; possibly TRBD1 for D (6 bases). V gave up 2 bases and J gave up 8 bases, with 12 bases separating them. The germline gives CDR1 MNHEY, CDR2 SMNVEV (reference sequence). The CDR3 length is 13 residues.

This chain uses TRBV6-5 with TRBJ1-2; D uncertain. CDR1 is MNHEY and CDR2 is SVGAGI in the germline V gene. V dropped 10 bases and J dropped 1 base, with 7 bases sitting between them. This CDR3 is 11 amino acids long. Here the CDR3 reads CATQLNYGYTF. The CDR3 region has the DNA TGTGCCACTCAGCTTAACTATGGCTACACCTTC.

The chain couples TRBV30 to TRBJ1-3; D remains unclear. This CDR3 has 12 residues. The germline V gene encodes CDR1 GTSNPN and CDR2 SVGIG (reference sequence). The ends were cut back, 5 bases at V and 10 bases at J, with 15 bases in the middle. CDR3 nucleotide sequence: TGTGCCTGGTCCCCGGCCCCGGGGACCATATATTTT. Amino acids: CAWSPAPGTIYF.

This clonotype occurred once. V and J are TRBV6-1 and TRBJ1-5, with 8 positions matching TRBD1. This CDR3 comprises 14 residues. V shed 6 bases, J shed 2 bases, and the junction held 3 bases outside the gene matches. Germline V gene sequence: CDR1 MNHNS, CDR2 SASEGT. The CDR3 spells CASRYRGGNQPQHF. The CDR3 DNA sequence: TGTGCCAGCAGATACAGGGGGGGCAATCAGCCCCAGCATTTT.

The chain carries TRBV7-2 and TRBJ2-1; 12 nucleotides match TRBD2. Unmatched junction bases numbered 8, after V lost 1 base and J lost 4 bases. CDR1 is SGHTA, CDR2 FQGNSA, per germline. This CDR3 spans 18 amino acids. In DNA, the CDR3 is TGTGCCAGCAGCTTAGGTCCCCGGGGACTAGCGGGTTACAATGAGCAGTTCTTC. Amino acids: CASSLGPRGLAGYNEQFF.